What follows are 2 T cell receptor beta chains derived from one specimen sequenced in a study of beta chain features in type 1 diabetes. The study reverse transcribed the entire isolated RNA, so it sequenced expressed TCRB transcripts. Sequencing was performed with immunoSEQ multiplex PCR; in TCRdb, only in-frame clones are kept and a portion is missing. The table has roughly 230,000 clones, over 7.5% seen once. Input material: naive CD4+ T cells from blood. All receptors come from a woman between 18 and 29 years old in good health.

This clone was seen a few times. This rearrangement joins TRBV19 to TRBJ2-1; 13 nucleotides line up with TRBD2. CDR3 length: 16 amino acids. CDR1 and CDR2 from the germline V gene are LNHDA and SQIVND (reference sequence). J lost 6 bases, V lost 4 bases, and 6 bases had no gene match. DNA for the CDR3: TGTGCCAGTAGTAGCGCCGGGACTAGCGGGACCAATGAGCAGTTCTTC. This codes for CASSSAGTSGTNEQFF. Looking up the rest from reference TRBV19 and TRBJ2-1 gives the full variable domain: DGGITQSPKYLFRKEGQNVTLSCEQNLNHDAMYWYRQDPGQGLRLIYYSQIVNDFQKGDIAEGYSVSREKKESFPLTVTSAQKNPTAFYLCASSSAGTSGTNEQFFGPGTRLTVL.

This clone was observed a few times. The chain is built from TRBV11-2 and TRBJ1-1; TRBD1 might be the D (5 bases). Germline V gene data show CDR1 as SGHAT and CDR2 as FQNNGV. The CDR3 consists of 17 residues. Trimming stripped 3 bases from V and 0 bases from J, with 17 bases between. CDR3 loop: CASSFRGRTRLNTEAFF. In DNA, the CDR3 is TGTGCCAGCAGCTTCAGAGGCAGGACACGTCTGAACACTGAAGCTTTCTTT. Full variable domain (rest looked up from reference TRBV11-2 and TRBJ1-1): EAGVAQSPRYKIIEKRQSVAFWCNPISGHATLYWYQQILGQGPKLLIQFQNNGVVDDSQLPKDRFSAERLKGVDSTLKIQPAKLEDSAVYLCASSFRGRTRLNTEAFFGQGTRLTVV.